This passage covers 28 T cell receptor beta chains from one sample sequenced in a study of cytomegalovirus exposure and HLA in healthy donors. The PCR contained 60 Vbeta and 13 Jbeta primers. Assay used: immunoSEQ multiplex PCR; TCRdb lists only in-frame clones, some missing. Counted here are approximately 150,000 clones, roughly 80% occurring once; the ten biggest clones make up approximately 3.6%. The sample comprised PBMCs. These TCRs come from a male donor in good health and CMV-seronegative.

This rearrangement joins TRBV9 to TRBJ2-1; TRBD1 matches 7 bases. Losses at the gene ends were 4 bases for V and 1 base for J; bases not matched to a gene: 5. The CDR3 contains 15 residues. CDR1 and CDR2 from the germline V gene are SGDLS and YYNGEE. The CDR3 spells CASSRRQGSYNEQFF. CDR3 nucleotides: TGTGCCAGCAGCAGAAGACAGGGTTCCTACAATGAGCAGTTCTTC.

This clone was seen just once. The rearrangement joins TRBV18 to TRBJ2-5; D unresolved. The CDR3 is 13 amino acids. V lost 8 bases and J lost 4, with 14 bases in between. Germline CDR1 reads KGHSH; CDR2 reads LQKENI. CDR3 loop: CASTQRTGETQYF. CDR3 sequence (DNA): TGTGCCAGCACCCAGCGAACGGGAGAGACCCAGTACTTC.

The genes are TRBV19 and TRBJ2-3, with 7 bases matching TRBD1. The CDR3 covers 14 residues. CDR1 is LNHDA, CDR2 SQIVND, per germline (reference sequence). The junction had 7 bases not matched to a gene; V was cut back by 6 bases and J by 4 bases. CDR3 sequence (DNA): TGTGCCAGTAGGTCTAACAGGGGCGCAGATACGCAGTATTTT. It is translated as CASRSNRGADTQYF.

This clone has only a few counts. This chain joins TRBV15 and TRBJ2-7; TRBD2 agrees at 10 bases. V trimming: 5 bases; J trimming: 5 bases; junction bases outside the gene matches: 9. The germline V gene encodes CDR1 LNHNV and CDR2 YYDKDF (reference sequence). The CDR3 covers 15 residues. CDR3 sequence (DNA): TGTGCCACCAGCGATAAGCGGGAGGGCCTAAACGAGCAGTACTTC. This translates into CATSDKREGLNEQYF.

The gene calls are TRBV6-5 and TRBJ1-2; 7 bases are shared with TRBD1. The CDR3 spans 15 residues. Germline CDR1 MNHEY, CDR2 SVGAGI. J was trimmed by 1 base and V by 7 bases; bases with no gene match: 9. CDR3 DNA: TGTGCCAGCACTAAGGGGGACAGAATTAACTATGGCTACACCTTC. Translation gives CASTKGDRINYGYTF.

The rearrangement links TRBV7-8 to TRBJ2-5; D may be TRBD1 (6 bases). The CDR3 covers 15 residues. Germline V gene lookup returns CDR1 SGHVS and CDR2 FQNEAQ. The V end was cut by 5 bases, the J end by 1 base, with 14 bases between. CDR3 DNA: TGTGCCAGCAGCCACGGCGGCAGGGGCCAAGAGACCCAGTACTTC. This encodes CASSHGGRGQETQYF.

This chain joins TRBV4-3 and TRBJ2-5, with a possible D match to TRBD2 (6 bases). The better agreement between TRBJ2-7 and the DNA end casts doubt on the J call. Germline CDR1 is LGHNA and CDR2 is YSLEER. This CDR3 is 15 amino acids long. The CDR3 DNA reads TGCGCCAGCAGCCAGACCACTAGCCGATCCTACGAGCAGTACTTC. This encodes CASSQTTSRSYEQYF.

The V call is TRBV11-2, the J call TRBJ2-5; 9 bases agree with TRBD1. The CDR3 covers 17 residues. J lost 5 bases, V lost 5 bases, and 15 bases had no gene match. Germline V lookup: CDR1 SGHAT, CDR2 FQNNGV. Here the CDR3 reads CASSEWDRALVGETQYF. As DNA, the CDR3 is TGTGCCAGCAGCGAATGGGACAGGGCTTTGGTGGGGGAGACCCAGTACTTC. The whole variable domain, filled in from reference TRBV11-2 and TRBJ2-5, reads EAGVAQSPRYKIIEKRQSVAFWCNPISGHATLYWYQQILGQGPKLLIQFQNNGVVDDSQLPKDRFSAERLKGVDSTLKIQPAKLEDSAVYLCASSEWDRALVGETQYFGPGTRLLVL.

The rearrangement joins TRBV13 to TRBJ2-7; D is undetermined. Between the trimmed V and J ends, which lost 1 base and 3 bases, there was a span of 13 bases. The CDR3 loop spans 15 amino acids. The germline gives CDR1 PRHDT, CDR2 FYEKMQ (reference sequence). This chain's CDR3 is CASSLDPRSYYEQYF. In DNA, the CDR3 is TGTGCCAGCAGCTTAGACCCCAGGTCGTACTACGAGCAGTACTTC.

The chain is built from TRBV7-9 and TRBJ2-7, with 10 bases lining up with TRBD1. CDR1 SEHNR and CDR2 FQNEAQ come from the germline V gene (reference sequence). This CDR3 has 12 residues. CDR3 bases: TGTTCCGCCGGGACAGGGGTGTACGAGCAGTACTTC. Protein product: CSAGTGVYEQYF.

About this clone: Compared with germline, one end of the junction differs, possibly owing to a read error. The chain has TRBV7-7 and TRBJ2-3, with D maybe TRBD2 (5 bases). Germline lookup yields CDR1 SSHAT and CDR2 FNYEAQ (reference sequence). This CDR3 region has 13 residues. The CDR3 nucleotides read TGTGCTAGCAGCCGTGGACTGACAGATACGCAGTATTTT. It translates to CASSRGLTDTQYF.

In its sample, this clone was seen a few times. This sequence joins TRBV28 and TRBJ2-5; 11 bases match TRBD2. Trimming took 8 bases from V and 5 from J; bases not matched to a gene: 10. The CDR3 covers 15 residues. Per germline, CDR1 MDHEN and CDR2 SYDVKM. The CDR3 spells CASYSGRALGETQYF. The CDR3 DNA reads TGTGCCAGCTATAGCGGGAGGGCCCTCGGGGAGACCCAGTACTTC.

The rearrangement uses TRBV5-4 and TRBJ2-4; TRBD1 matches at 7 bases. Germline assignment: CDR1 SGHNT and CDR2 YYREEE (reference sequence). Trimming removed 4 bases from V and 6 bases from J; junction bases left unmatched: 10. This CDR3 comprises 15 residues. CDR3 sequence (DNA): TGTGCCAGCAGCCCGCTACGACAGGGTGGAAACATTCAGTACTTC. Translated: CASSPLRQGGNIQYF. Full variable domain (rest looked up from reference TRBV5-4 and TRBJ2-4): ETGVTQSPTHLIKTRGQQVTLRCSSQSGHNTVSWYQQALGQGPQFIFQYYREEENGRGNFPPRFSGLQFPNYSSELNVNALELDDSALYLCASSPLRQGGNIQYFGAGTRLSVL.

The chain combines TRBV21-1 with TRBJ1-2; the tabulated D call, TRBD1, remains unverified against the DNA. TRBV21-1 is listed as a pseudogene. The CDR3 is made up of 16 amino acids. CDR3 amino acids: CASSRADSDFNYGYTF. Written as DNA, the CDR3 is TGTGCCAGCAGCCGAGCGGACAGCGATTTTAACTATGGCTACACCTTC.

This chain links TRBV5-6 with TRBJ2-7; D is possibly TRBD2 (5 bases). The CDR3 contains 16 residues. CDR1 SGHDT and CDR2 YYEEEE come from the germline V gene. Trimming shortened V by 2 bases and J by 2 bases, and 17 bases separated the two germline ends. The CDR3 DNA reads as TGTGCCAGCAGCTTCGACCGAGGCGGGCGGACCTACGAGCAGTACTTC. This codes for CASSFDRGGRTYEQYF. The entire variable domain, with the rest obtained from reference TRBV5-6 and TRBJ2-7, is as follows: DAGVTQSPTHLIKTRGQQVTLRCSPKSGHDTVSWYQQALGQGPQFIFQYYEEEERQRGNFPDRFSGHQFPNYSSELNVNALLLGDSALYLCASSFDRGGRTYEQYFGPGTRLTVT.

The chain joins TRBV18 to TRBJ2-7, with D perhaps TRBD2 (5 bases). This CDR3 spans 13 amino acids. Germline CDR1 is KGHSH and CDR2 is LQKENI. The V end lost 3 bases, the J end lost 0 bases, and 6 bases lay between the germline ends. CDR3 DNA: TGTGCCAGCTCACCTGGGAGCTCCTACGAGCAGTACTTC. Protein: CASSPGSSYEQYF.

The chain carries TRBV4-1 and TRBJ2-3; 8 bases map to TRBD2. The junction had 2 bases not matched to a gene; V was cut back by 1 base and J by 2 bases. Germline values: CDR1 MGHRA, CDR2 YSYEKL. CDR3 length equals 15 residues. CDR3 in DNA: TGCGCCAGCAGCCAAGGTAGCGGGAACACAGATACGCAGTATTTT. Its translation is CASSQGSGNTDTQYF.

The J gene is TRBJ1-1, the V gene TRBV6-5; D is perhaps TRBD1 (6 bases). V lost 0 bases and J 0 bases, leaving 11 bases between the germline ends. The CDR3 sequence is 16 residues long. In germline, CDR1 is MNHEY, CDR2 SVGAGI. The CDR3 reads CASSYSKGVLNTEAFF. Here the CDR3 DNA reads TGTGCCAGCAGTTACTCGAAGGGGGTTCTGAACACTGAAGCTTTCTTT.

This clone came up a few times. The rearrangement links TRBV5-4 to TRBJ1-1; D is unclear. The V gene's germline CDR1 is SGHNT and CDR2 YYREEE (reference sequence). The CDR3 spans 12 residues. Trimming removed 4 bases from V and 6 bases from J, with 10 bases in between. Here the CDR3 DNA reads TGTGCCAGCAGCGGAGGGAGATCTGAAGCTTTCTTT. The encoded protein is CASSGGRSEAFF.

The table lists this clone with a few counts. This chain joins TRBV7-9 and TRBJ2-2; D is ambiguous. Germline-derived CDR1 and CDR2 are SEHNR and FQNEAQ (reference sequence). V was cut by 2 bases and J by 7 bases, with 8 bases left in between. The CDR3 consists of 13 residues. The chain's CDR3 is CASSLWLSGELFF. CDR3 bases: TGTGCCAGCAGCTTATGGTTGAGCGGGGAGCTGTTTTTT.

Here the CDR3 reads CASSSPGQGLETQYF. The CDR3 DNA reads as TGTGCCAGCTCATCGCCGGGACAGGGGCTAGAGACCCAGTACTTC. The J gene is TRBJ2-5, the V gene TRBV18, with 10 nucleotides matching TRBD1. The CDR3 sequence is 15 residues long. With V trimmed by 5 bases and J by 4 bases, 7 bases remained unmatched. From germline, CDR1 is KGHSH and CDR2 LQKENI.

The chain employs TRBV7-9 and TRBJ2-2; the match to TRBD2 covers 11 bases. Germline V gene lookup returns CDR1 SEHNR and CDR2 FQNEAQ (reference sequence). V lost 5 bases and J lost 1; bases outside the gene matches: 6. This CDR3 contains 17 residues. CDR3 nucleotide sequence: TGTGCCAGCAGCGGTCTAGGACTAGCGGGGAACACCGGGGAGCTGTTTTTT. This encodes CASSGLGLAGNTGELFF.

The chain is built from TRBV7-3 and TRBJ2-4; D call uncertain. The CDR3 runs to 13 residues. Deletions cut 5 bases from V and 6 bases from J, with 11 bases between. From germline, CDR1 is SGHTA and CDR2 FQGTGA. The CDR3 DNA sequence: TGTGCCAGCAGCCCGACTCTTTCAAACATTCAGTACTTC. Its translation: CASSPTLSNIQYF. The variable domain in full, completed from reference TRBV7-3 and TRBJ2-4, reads GAGVSQTPSNKVTEKGKYVELRCDPISGHTALYWYRQSLGQGPEFLIYFQGTGAADDSGLPNDRFFAVRPEGSVSTLKIQRTERGDSAVYLCASSPTLSNIQYFGAGTRLSVL.

The CDR3 region is CASSTRTTDTQYF. The DNA of the CDR3 is TGTGCCAGCAGTACCCGAACTACAGATACGCAGTATTTT. This chain connects TRBV6-1 to TRBJ2-3; D gene uncertain. Looked up from germline, CDR1 is MNHNS and CDR2 is SASEGT. Deletions cut 5 bases from V and 3 bases from J, with 9 bases between. CDR3 length equals 13 residues.

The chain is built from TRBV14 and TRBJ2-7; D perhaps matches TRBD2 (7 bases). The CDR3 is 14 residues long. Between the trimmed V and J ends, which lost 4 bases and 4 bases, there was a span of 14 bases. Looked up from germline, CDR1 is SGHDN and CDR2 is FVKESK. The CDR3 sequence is CASSPGGGYYEQYF. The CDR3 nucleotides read TGTGCCAGCAGCCCCGGCGGGGGCTATTACGAGCAGTACTTC.

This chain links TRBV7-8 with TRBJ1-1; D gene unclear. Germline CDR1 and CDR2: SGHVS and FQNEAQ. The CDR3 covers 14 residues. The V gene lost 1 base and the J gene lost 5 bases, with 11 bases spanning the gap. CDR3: CASSLELGVTEAFF. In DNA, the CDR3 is TGTGCCAGCAGCTTAGAATTAGGAGTTACTGAAGCTTTCTTT. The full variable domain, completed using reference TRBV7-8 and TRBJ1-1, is GAGVSQSPRYKVAKRGQDVALRCDPISGHVSLFWYQQALGQGPEFLTYFQNEAQLDKSGLPSDRFFAERPEGSVSTLKIQRTQQEDSAVYLCASSLELGVTEAFFGQGTRLTVV.

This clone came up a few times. As DNA, the CDR3 is TGTGCCTGCAACACCGGGACTAGCGGGAGCCACACCGGGGAGCTGTTTTTT. Translation: CACNTGTSGSHTGELFF. The rearrangement uses TRBV30 and TRBJ2-2, with 14 bases aligning to TRBD2. The length of the CDR3 is 17 residues. V lost 6 bases to trimming and J lost 3 bases; unmatched junction nucleotides: 9. Per the germline V gene, CDR1 is GTSNPN and CDR2 is SVGIG (reference sequence).

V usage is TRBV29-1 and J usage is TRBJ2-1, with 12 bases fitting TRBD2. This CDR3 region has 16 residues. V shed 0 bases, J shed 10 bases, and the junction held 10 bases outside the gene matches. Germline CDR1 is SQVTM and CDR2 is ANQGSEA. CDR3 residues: CSVEDPTSGRIREQFF. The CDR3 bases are TGCAGCGTTGAAGACCCTACTAGCGGGAGGATCAGGGAGCAGTTCTTC.